What follows are 26 T cell receptor beta chains derived from one specimen sequenced in a study of shared clonotypes between healthy human individuals. This table comes from immunoSEQ multiplex PCR, and its TCRdb copy is limited to in-frame clones, with some not included. The table shows some 2.3 million clones, with 85% to 95% occurring only once. The sequenced material came from naive CD4+ T cells from PBMCs. Documented subset: CD45RA+ positively selected. The receptor source for this set is a young man in good health. Some clones in this sample may be carry-over from other donors' samples.

For this clone: Within the sample, other DNA sequences also encode this same CDR3. The chain is built from TRBV2 and TRBJ1-5; possibly TRBD1 for D (5 bases). Between the trimmed V and J ends, which lost 4 bases and 0 bases, there was a span of 10 bases. CDR1 SNHLY and CDR2 FYNNEI come from the germline V gene. The CDR3 contains 15 residues. As DNA, the CDR3 is TGTGCCAGCAGTGCCGATAGGGGTAGCAATCAGCCCCAGCATTTT. Translating it yields CASSADRGSNQPQHF.

The chain combines TRBV6-1 with TRBJ2-1, with a possible D match to TRBD2 (5 bases). CDR1 is MNHNS, CDR2 SASEGT, per germline. V shed 8 bases and J shed 7 bases, with 18 bases lying between them. The CDR3 runs 14 residues. CDR3 nucleotides: TGTGCCAGCGAGATAGCGCCTGCCACTAATGAGCAGTTCTTC. Its protein is CASEIAPATNEQFF.

The rearrangement links TRBV5-1 to TRBJ1-5, with D unclear. The ends were cut back, 0 bases at V and 7 bases at J, with 14 bases in the middle. The CDR3 sequence is 15 residues long. Germline values: CDR1 SGHRS, CDR2 YFSETQ. CDR3 protein: CASSLEGVGGQPQHF. The DNA for the CDR3 is TGCGCCAGCAGCTTGGAAGGTGTGGGCGGACAGCCCCAGCATTTT.

The gene calls are TRBV5-5 and TRBJ2-7; D is possibly TRBD2 (6 bases). Germline V gene sequence: CDR1 SGHKS, CDR2 YYEKEE (reference sequence). The CDR3 extends over 16 amino acids. With 2 bases removed from V and 0 bases from J, the gap between germline ends came to 15 bases. The DNA for the CDR3 is TGTGCCAGCAGCTTTCAGTGGCCCGGGAGCTCCTACGAGCAGTACTTC. Translating gives CASSFQWPGSSYEQYF.

The chain recombines TRBV25-1 with TRBJ2-3, with D maybe TRBD2 (5 bases). This CDR3 has 16 amino acids. V lost 5 bases, J lost 5 bases, and 20 bases lay in between. Germline V CDR1 and CDR2: MGHDK, SYGVNS. CDR3 in amino acids: CASSLHAGPRIDTQYF. The DNA of the CDR3 is TGTGCCAGCAGTCTCCATGCGGGCCCCCGGATAGATACGCAGTATTTT.

The table lists this clone with a few counts. The rearrangement links TRBV27 to TRBJ1-5; weak D call: TRBD1 (6 bases). Germline assignment: CDR1 MNHEY and CDR2 SMNVEV (reference sequence). CDR3 length: 15 amino acids. V was pared by 2 bases and J by 6 bases, with 14 bases between. For the CDR3, the DNA is TGTGCCAGCAGTTTAGGCGGGGGGCGCGGTCAGCCCCAGCATTTT. It yields the protein CASSLGGGRGQPQHF.

As concerns this clone: This same CDR3 is encoded by further DNA sequences in the sample. The J gene is TRBJ2-7, the V gene TRBV18; D perhaps matches TRBD1 (6 bases). V lost 3 bases, J lost 6 bases, and 15 bases lay in between. Looked up from germline, CDR1 is KGHSH and CDR2 is LQKENI. This CDR3 spans 14 amino acids. For the CDR3, the DNA is TGTGCCAGCTCACCTGGCCAGGGGATAGGCGAGCAGTACTTC. Translation: CASSPGQGIGEQYF.

This chain uses TRBV19 with TRBJ1-2, with D perhaps matching TRBD1 (5 bases). Trimming cost V 0 bases and J 2 bases, with 10 bases left between them. CDR1 is LNHDA, CDR2 SQIVND, per germline (reference sequence). This CDR3 region has 15 residues. CDR3 sequence: CASSIEEGLNYGYTF. The CDR3, as DNA: TGTGCCAGTAGTATAGAGGAGGGACTAAACTATGGCTACACCTTC.

The chain recombines TRBV19 with TRBJ1-1; TRBD1 might be the D (5 bases). Germline-derived CDR1 and CDR2 are LNHDA and SQIVND (reference sequence). V gave up 10 bases and J gave up 0 bases, with 18 bases separating them. The CDR3 has 15 residues. The CDR3 coding sequence is TGTGCCACGAAGGGGTCCAGGACGTTGAACACTGAAGCTTTCTTT. It codes for CATKGSRTLNTEAFF.

The chain is built from TRBV30 and TRBJ1-6; D call uncertain. V was shortened by 7 bases and J by 8 bases, with 12 bases between the two germline ends. The CDR3 has 12 residues. Germline CDR1 is GTSNPN and CDR2 is SVGIG (reference sequence). The CDR3 reads CASGPPHSPLHF. The CDR3 DNA reads as TGTGCCTCCGGGCCTCCCCATTCACCCCTCCACTTT. Drawing the rest from reference TRBV30 and TRBJ1-6, the complete variable domain is SQTIHQWPATLVQPVGSPLSLECTVEGTSNPNLYWYRQAAGRGLQLLFYSVGIGQISSEVPQNLSASRPQDRQFILSSKKLLLSDSGFYLCASGPPHSPLHFGNGTRLTVT.

This sequence joins TRBV28 and TRBJ1-2; 8 bases are shared with TRBD1. The trim removed 6 bases at V and 6 bases at J, leaving 9 bases unmatched. Germline CDR1 MDHEN, CDR2 SYDVKM. CDR3 length: 14 amino acids. The CDR3 loop is CASSRTGLLNGYTF. The CDR3 coding sequence is TGTGCCAGCAGCCGGACAGGGCTTCTTAATGGCTACACCTTC.

The chain is built from TRBV2 and TRBJ1-2; TRBD1 matches 7 bases. V was pared by 4 bases and J by 8 bases, with 13 bases of the junction left unmatched. The CDR3 totals 15 residues. The germline V gene has CDR1 SNHLY and CDR2 FYNNEI. In DNA form, the CDR3 reads TGTGCCAGCAGTGGAGCCGGGACAGTCACGGGGGGCTACACCTTC. It codes for CASSGAGTVTGGYTF.

For this clone: Compared with germline, one end of the junction differs, possibly owing to a read error. This chain links TRBV5-1 with TRBJ2-5; 10 bases are a match to TRBD2. Germline lookup yields CDR1 SGHRS and CDR2 YFSETQ. The CDR3 has 14 amino acids. The CDR3 nucleotides read TGCGCCAGCAGCACGACTAGCGGGCAAGAGTCCCAGTACTTC. Encoded protein: CASSTTSGQESQYF. Combining the CDR3 with reference TRBV5-1 and TRBJ2-5 gives the whole variable domain KAGVTQTPRYLIKTRGQQVTLSCSPISGHRSVSWYQQTPGQGLQFLFEYFSETQRNKGNFPGRFSGRQFSNSRSEMNVSTLELGDSALYLCASSTTSGQESQYFGPGTRLLVL.

The genes are TRBV9 and TRBJ2-7; 13 bases fit TRBD2. Germline V gives CDR1 SGDLS, CDR2 YYNGEE. J gave up 3 bases and V 3 bases, and 9 bases lay outside the gene matches. This CDR3 spans 17 amino acids. CDR3 bases: TGTGCCAGCAGCGGGACCCCACTAGCGGGAGGGTACTACGAGCAGTACTTC. It yields the protein CASSGTPLAGGYYEQYF.

CDR3 nucleotide sequence: TGTGCCAGCAGATATTTTGCGGAGCAGTTCTTC. This gives the protein CASRYFAEQFF. V usage is TRBV5-5 and J usage is TRBJ2-1; D remains ambiguous. Germline CDR1 SGHKS, CDR2 YYEKEE (reference sequence). The V and J ends lost 5 bases and 10 bases respectively, with 10 bases between them. CDR3 size: 11 residues.

Of note for this clone: Other nucleotide sequences in the sample specify the same CDR3. The V and J genes are TRBV5-1 and TRBJ2-5; D is uncertain. The V and J ends lost 1 base and 1 base respectively, with 8 bases between them. The germline V gene has CDR1 SGHRS and CDR2 YFSETQ. CDR3 size: 14 residues. The CDR3 DNA reads TGCGCCAGCAGCTTGCTCCCGAGCCAAGAGACCCAGTACTTC. Amino acid sequence: CASSLLPSQETQYF.

This clone has a handful of counts. The rearrangement uses TRBV7-7 and TRBJ1-1, with D possibly TRBD1 on 5 matching bases. Germline CDR1 is SSHAT and CDR2 is FNYEAQ (reference sequence). The ends were cut back, 9 bases at V and 0 bases at J, with 8 bases in the middle. The CDR3 loop spans 12 amino acids. CDR3 in amino acids: CAREDMNTEAFF. In nucleotides, the CDR3 is TGTGCCAGGGAGGACATGAACACTGAAGCTTTCTTT. The entire variable domain, with the rest obtained from reference TRBV7-7 and TRBJ1-1, is as follows: GAGVSQSPRYKVTKRGQDVTLRCDPISSHATLYWYQQALGQGPEFLTYFNYEAQPDKSGLPSDRFSAERPEGSISTLTIQRTEQRDSAMYRCAREDMNTEAFFGQGTRLTVV.

The chain recombines TRBV5-4 with TRBJ2-3; D is possibly TRBD2 (5 bases). Germline assignment: CDR1 SGHNT and CDR2 YYREEE (reference sequence). This CDR3 has 17 amino acids. The germline V and J ends were trimmed by 0 bases and 1 base, with 15 bases remaining between them. CDR3 coding DNA: TGTGCCAGCAGCTTGGATGGGTTAGCGCGACGCACAGATACGCAGTATTTT. Translating gives CASSLDGLARRTDTQYF.

The genes are TRBV5-1 and TRBJ2-2, with a weak D call TRBD2 (6 bases). This CDR3 is 13 amino acids long. The V end lost 1 base, the J end lost 7 bases, and 8 bases lay between the germline ends. Germline V gene data show CDR1 as SGHRS and CDR2 as YFSETQ. Written as DNA, the CDR3 is TGCGCCAGCAGCTTGACCGGGGGCGGGGAGCTGTTTTTT. Protein: CASSLTGGGELFF.

This chain joins TRBV4-3 and TRBJ2-3, with 13 bases matching TRBD2. The V segment lost 4 bases and the J segment 6 bases; nucleotides outside the gene matches: 4. Germline CDR1 LGHNA, CDR2 YSLEER. The CDR3 contains 15 residues. DNA of the CDR3: TGCGCCAGCAGCCGCGGACTAGCGGGAGTCGATACGCAGTATTTT. This gives the protein CASSRGLAGVDTQYF.

Turning to this clone: This same CDR3 is encoded by further DNA sequences in the sample. V is TRBV5-1 and J is TRBJ2-3; 8 bases align to TRBD2. The germline V gene encodes CDR1 SGHRS and CDR2 YFSETQ. With 4 bases clipped from V and 0 bases from J, the junction kept 4 bases outside the gene matches. The CDR3 runs to 15 residues. The DNA for the CDR3 is TGCGCCAGCAGCCTAGCGGGCCTTAGCACAGATACGCAGTATTTT. Translation: CASSLAGLSTDTQYF.

The V gene is TRBV5-4, the J gene TRBJ2-7; D possibly corresponds to TRBD1 (7 bases). Between the trimmed V and J ends, which lost 4 bases and 3 bases, there was a span of 17 bases. CDR3 size: 15 residues. CDR1 and CDR2 (germline): SGHNT, YYREEE (reference sequence). In nucleotides, the CDR3 is TGTGCCAGCAGCCCGAGGGGGCGCGGGGACTACGAGCAGTACTTC. It specifies CASSPRGRGDYEQYF.

The V gene is TRBV29-1, the J gene TRBJ2-3; tentatively, D is TRBD2 (6 bases). CDR3 length: 15 amino acids. V lost 0 bases and J lost 4, with 14 bases in between. The germline V gene encodes CDR1 SQVTM and CDR2 ANQGSEA. The DNA of the CDR3 is TGCAGCGTTGAAGACAGACTAGAGTTTCCAGATACGCAGTATTTT. This gives the protein CSVEDRLEFPDTQYF.

The chain uses TRBV6-5 and TRBJ2-3, with D hard to call. The germline V gene has CDR1 MNHEY and CDR2 SVGAGI. V lost 0 bases and J 1 base, leaving 8 bases between the germline ends. The CDR3 loop spans 15 amino acids. The CDR3 sequence: CASSYSKTRTDTQYF. The CDR3 DNA reads TGTGCCAGCAGTTACTCGAAAACCCGCACAGATACGCAGTATTTT.

The gene calls are TRBV11-2 and TRBJ2-2; D may correspond to TRBD1 or TRBD2 (6 bases each). The CDR3 extends over 16 amino acids. The V gene lost 5 bases and the J gene lost 6 bases, with 19 bases spanning the gap. Germline V gene data show CDR1 as SGHAT and CDR2 as FQNNGV. The CDR3 loop is CASSQGGFYGAGELFF. The CDR3 DNA sequence: TGTGCCAGCAGCCAAGGGGGGTTCTATGGCGCCGGGGAGCTGTTTTTT.

The genes are TRBV28 and TRBJ2-7; a weak D match, TRBD2 (5 bases). Germline V gene sequence: CDR1 MDHEN, CDR2 SYDVKM. The CDR3 totals 15 residues. V shed 5 bases and J shed 1 base, with 15 bases lying between them. CDR3 sequence: CASSLANGRSYEQYF. The CDR3 DNA follows: TGTGCCAGCAGTCTAGCCAATGGGCGTTCCTACGAGCAGTACTTC.